This passage covers 28 T cell receptor beta chains from one sample sequenced in a study of metastatic and nonmetastatic thyroid tumors. Using MiXCR, TCRdb reanalyzed the PCR reads. In the table there are 30,000 to 40,000 clones, around 17% of which are singletons. Not a single patient had been given any form of treatment at any point before undergoing thyroid surgery. Material: blood. These receptors all come from a male donor with papillary thyroid cancer or a benign thyroid nodule (not recorded which). Some clones in this sample may be carry-over from other donors' samples.

A few counts support this clone. This chain uses TRBV12-3 or TRBV12-4 with TRBJ1-2; no reliable D call. CDR3 length: 14 residues. The V and J ends lost 2 bases and 0 bases respectively, with 7 bases between them. CDR3 coding DNA: TGTGCCAGCAGTTTAAACAACGCTAACTATGGCTACACCTTC. Encoded protein: CASSLNNANYGYTF.

This clone was observed at least ten times. The chain employs TRBV7-9 and TRBJ2-3; 12 bases fit TRBD2. Germline V CDR1 and CDR2: SEHNR, FQNEAQ (reference sequence). The CDR3 totals 15 residues. V shed 6 bases, J shed 6 bases, and the junction held 7 bases outside the gene matches. The CDR3 nucleotides read TGTGCCAGCAGTAACCGACTAGCGGGAGATGATACGCAGTATTTT. Translating gives CASSNRLAGDDTQYF.

The rearrangement joins TRBV28 to TRBJ2-7; 10 bases align to TRBD1. The germline CDR1 and CDR2 sequences are MDHEN and SYDVKM. The trim removed 6 bases at V and 5 bases at J, leaving 7 bases unmatched. CDR3 length: 14 amino acids. CDR3 residues: CASSYGTGVDEQYF. The CDR3 DNA follows: TGTGCCAGCAGCTATGGGACAGGGGTAGACGAGCAGTACTTC.

The rearrangement joins TRBV19 to TRBJ2-7; 9 bases fit TRBD1. Germline V gene sequence: CDR1 LNHDA, CDR2 SQIVND (reference sequence). The CDR3 contains 14 residues. Unmatched junction bases numbered 3, after V lost 5 bases and J lost 1 base. The CDR3 spells CASSVGTGSYEQYF. The DNA for the CDR3 is TGTGCCAGTAGTGTCGGGACAGGGTCCTACGAGCAGTACTTC.

The chain has TRBV4-2 and TRBJ2-3, with 14 bases fitting TRBD2. V lost 4 bases to trimming and J lost 0 bases; unmatched junction nucleotides: 6. Germline V CDR1 and CDR2: LGHNA, YNFKEQ. This CDR3 region has 18 residues. CDR3 amino acids: CASSPGLAGVSSTDTQYF. The CDR3 nucleotides are TGTGCCAGCAGCCCGGGACTAGCGGGGGTATCTAGCACAGATACGCAGTATTTT.

The table lists this clone with a few counts. Germline is not matched at one junction end, which may reflect a read error. The sample holds other DNA sequences that translate to the same CDR3. This rearrangement joins TRBV6-1 to TRBJ2-2, with D perhaps matching TRBD1 (5 bases). The CDR3 loop spans 13 amino acids. Germline V lookup: CDR1 MNHNS, CDR2 SASEGT. The CDR3 DNA reads as TGTGCCAGCAGCCAAACGGACACAGGGGAGCTGTTTTTT. Translating it yields CASSQTDTGELFF.

The chain combines TRBV11-2 with TRBJ2-2; 9 nucleotides agree with TRBD2. V lost 0 bases and J lost 6; bases outside the gene matches: 8. The CDR3 contains 17 residues. The germline V gene encodes CDR1 SGHAT and CDR2 FQNNGV. The CDR3 loop is CASSLDAGGPISGELFF. DNA for the CDR3: TGTGCCAGCAGCTTAGATGCGGGAGGGCCTATATCCGGGGAGCTGTTTTTT.

Concerning this clone itself: At one of its ends the junction is not consistent with the germline gene, which may arise from a read error. The rearrangement links TRBV20-1 to TRBJ1-2; 8 nucleotides line up with TRBD1. Per germline, CDR1 DFQATT and CDR2 SNEGSKA (reference sequence). The CDR3 spans 13 residues. The CDR3 sequence: CSATVTGVLGCTF. CDR3 in DNA: TGCAGTGCGACCGTGACAGGGGTCCTTGGCTGCACCTTC.

This clone was observed a few times. The chain combines TRBV6-6 with TRBJ1-2; D remains unclear. This CDR3 is 14 amino acids long. Trimming left V 2 bases short and J 4 bases short, with 11 bases between. Germline V CDR1 and CDR2: MNHNY, SVGAGI (reference sequence). The CDR3 sequence: CASSYAGSRYGYTF. The CDR3 bases are TGTGCCAGCAGTTACGCGGGATCTCGCTATGGCTACACCTTC.

This clone was found a few times. The rearrangement joins TRBV6-1 to TRBJ2-1, with unresolved D. The V end lost 2 bases, the J end lost 9 bases, and 17 bases lay between the germline ends. Germline CDR1 MNHNS, CDR2 SASEGT. There are 15 residues in the CDR3. CDR3 coding DNA: TGTGCCAGCAGTGAAAGGGCCCGTCTTACGGGTGAGCAGTTCTTC. It encodes CASSERARLTGEQFF.

Of note for this clone: Compared with germline, one end of the junction differs, possibly owing to a read error. This chain links TRBV20-1 with TRBJ2-1, with D maybe TRBD1 (5 bases). This CDR3 comprises 12 residues. Germline V gene data show CDR1 as DFQATT and CDR2 as SNEGSKA (reference sequence). CDR3 nucleotide sequence: TGCAGTGCTAGAGAGCTGGACAATGAGAAGTTCTTC. Its protein is CSARELDNEKFF.

This clone appeared a few times. This chain uses TRBV19 with TRBJ2-7; D is possibly TRBD2 (5 bases). Germline CDR1 and CDR2: LNHDA and SQIVND (reference sequence). The V end was cut by 1 base, the J end by 3 bases, with 7 bases between. This CDR3 has 13 amino acids. The CDR3 DNA reads TGTGCCAGTAGTATAGGGGGAGACTACGAGCAGTACTTC. Protein product: CASSIGGDYEQYF.

There are many counts of this clone. The chain is built from TRBV5-4 and TRBJ1-6, with D perhaps matching TRBD1 (5 bases). The CDR3 loop spans 15 amino acids. Trimming removed 4 bases at V and 10 bases at J, with 18 bases between. CDR1 and CDR2 from the germline V gene are SGHNT and YYREEE (reference sequence). The CDR3 loop is CASSPTGGGQSPLHF. The CDR3 nucleotides are TGTGCCAGCAGCCCTACGGGGGGGGGTCAATCACCCCTCCACTTT.

Notes on this clone: Other DNA sequences in this sample translate to the same CDR3. This chain uses TRBV9 with TRBJ2-7; 7 bases line up with TRBD1. Germline CDR1 SGDLS, CDR2 YYNGEE. V dropped 5 bases and J dropped 2; count of bases not matched to a gene: 10. The CDR3 totals 15 residues. The DNA of the CDR3 is TGTGCCAGCAGTGTATCCGGTACAGGGGCCTACGAGCAGTACTTC. It codes for CASSVSGTGAYEQYF.

This clone was counted ten times or more. This chain uses TRBV7-2 with TRBJ2-5, with 8 positions matching TRBD2. Trimming took 5 bases from V and 2 from J; bases not matched to a gene: 7. The CDR3 is 15 amino acids. Germline CDR1 is SGHTA and CDR2 is FQGNSA. Written as DNA, the CDR3 is TGTGCCAGCAGCCGGGGGGGCGGAGCACAAGAGACCCAGTACTTC. It specifies CASSRGGGAQETQYF.

This clone was detected a few times. A much more abundant neighbour one base away suggests this may be a read error. Other DNA sequences in this sample translate to the same CDR3. This rearrangement joins TRBV19 to TRBJ2-6; D may correspond to TRBD1 or TRBD2 (6 bases each). The CDR3 is 15 amino acids. In germline, CDR1 is LNHDA, CDR2 SQIVND (reference sequence). CDR3 region: CASSDGGSGAKVLTF. The CDR3 DNA sequence: TGTGCCAGTAGCGACGGGGGCTCTGGTGCCAAGGTCCTGACTTTC.

At least ten counts were recorded for this clone. Possible read error: a much larger clone is one base away. Other DNA sequences in the sample encode the same CDR3. The rearrangement joins TRBV19 to TRBJ1-1; 9 bases are a match to TRBD1. The CDR3 extends over 15 amino acids. CDR1 is LNHDA, CDR2 SQIVND, per germline (reference sequence). CDR3 in amino acids: CASSRTGEGLGEAFF. The CDR3 DNA reads TGTGCCAGTAGTAGGACAGGGGAAGGGCTGGGTGAAGCTTTCTTC.

This clone was counted many times. This sequence joins TRBV6-1 and TRBJ1-4; D ambiguous. The CDR3 covers 13 residues. CDR1 MNHNS and CDR2 SASEGT come from the germline V gene. V was clipped by 5 bases and J by 4 bases, with 8 bases between them. The CDR3 reads CASSFIINEKLFF. The CDR3 DNA sequence: TGTGCCAGCAGTTTCATTATTAATGAAAAACTGTTTTTT.

There are a few counts of this clone. The chain couples TRBV2 to TRBJ1-2; D remains unclear. The CDR3 consists of 13 residues. The germline V and J ends were trimmed by 7 bases and 7 bases, with 16 bases remaining between them. Germline loops: CDR1 SNHLY, CDR2 FYNNEI. CDR3 sequence (DNA): TGTGCCAGCATCCCCGACCGGATTGCTGGCTACACCTTC. It translates to CASIPDRIAGYTF.

This clone is judged medium-sized (0.01 to 0.1%). CDR3 loop: CASSEGGVGEQFF. DNA of the CDR3: TGTGCCAGCAGTGAAGGTGGGGTAGGTGAGCAGTTCTTC. The rearrangement joins TRBV6-1 to TRBJ2-1, with unresolved D. The CDR3 contains 13 residues. V lost 1 base to trimming and J lost 9 bases, with 10 bases between them. The V gene's germline CDR1 is MNHNS and CDR2 SASEGT.

This clone was seen at least ten times. The chain links TRBV30 to TRBJ2-3; D unclear. V was clipped by 1 base and J by 6 bases, with 17 bases between them. CDR1 is GTSNPN and CDR2 is SVGIG in the germline V gene (reference sequence). The CDR3 is made up of 15 amino acids. CDR3 loop: CAWSGEWSSKDTQYF. The DNA of the CDR3 is TGTGCCTGGAGTGGTGAGTGGTCTAGTAAGGATACGCAGTATTTT.

In this sample, this clone turned up once. This clone may be a read error of a much larger clone one base away. The CDR3 protein is CSSSLSLMGVVSETQYF. DNA for the CDR3: TGTTCCAGCAGCTTAAGTCTTATGGGGGTGGTGTCGGAGACCCAGTACTTC. The J gene is TRBJ2-5, the V gene TRBV7-9; D possibly uses TRBD1 or TRBD2 (5 bases each). Germline lookup yields CDR1 SEHNR and CDR2 FQNEAQ (reference sequence). CDR3 length: 17 amino acids.

At least ten counts were recorded for this clone. The rearrangement links TRBV30 to TRBJ2-6; D gene uncertain. CDR1 GTSNPN and CDR2 SVGIG come from the germline V gene (reference sequence). This CDR3 comprises 14 residues. Deletions cut 8 bases from V and 4 bases from J, with 15 bases between. The CDR3 loop is CAGMGLTGANVLTF. As DNA, the CDR3 is TGTGCCGGGATGGGGTTAACGGGGGCCAACGTCCTGACTTTC. Filled out from reference TRBV30 and TRBJ2-6, the complete variable domain reads SQTIHQWPATLVQPVGSPLSLECTVEGTSNPNLYWYRQAAGRGLQLLFYSVGIGQISSEVPQNLSASRPQDRQFILSSKKLLLSDSGFYLCAGMGLTGANVLTFGAGSRLTVL.

This clone was observed at least ten times. V usage is TRBV5-6 and J usage is TRBJ2-1; TRBD2 matches at 10 bases. Germline assignment: CDR1 SGHDT and CDR2 YYEEEE. Unmatched junction bases numbered 0, after V lost 0 bases and J lost 6 bases. This CDR3 region has 14 residues. In nucleotides, the CDR3 is TGTGCCAGCAGCTTGGGGACTAGCGGCAATGAGCAGTTCTTC. This translates into CASSLGTSGNEQFF.

This clone was seen ten or more times. J is TRBJ1-5 and V is TRBV6-1; TRBD1 matches 10 bases. J lost 2 bases, V lost 5 bases, and 3 bases had no gene match. This CDR3 is 15 amino acids long. Germline V CDR1 and CDR2: MNHNS, SASEGT. The CDR3 reads CASSRDRGGNQPQHF. CDR3 coding DNA: TGTGCCAGCAGTAGGGACAGGGGAGGCAATCAGCCCCAGCATTTT.

This clone was counted many times. The sample has other DNA sequences that encode this CDR3 too. CDR3: CASSLDPADEAFF. CDR3 nucleotides: TGTGCCAGCAGCTTAGACCCGGCGGATGAAGCTTTCTTT. The chain uses TRBV7-9 and TRBJ1-1; the D is unclear. V was trimmed by 1 base and J by 7 bases, leaving 10 bases between them. This CDR3 is built from 13 residues. Germline V gene data show CDR1 as SEHNR and CDR2 as FQNEAQ (reference sequence).

This clone occurred many times. The rearrangement joins TRBV20-1 to TRBJ2-5; D unclear. Trimming removed 3 bases at V and 5 bases at J, with 7 bases between. The CDR3 length is 11 residues. Per germline, CDR1 DFQATT and CDR2 SNEGSKA (reference sequence). The CDR3 DNA follows: TGCAGTGCTAGGGACGAGGAGACCCAGTACTTC. As protein: CSARDEETQYF.

This chain joins TRBV29-1 and TRBJ1-3; TRBD1 is a possible D gene (6 bases). The CDR3 runs to 14 residues. The germline V gene encodes CDR1 SQVTM and CDR2 ANQGSEA. The V end lost 6 bases, the J end lost 2 bases, and 14 bases lay between the germline ends. The CDR3 nucleotides are TGCAGCGTAATCACAGGGTATCCTGGAAACACCATATATTTT. Its translation is CSVITGYPGNTIYF.